These 7 T cell receptor beta chains originate from one sample sequenced in a study of T-cell reconstitution after alpha-beta-depleted transplantation in children. Library preparation (for TCRbeta) was performed with unique molecular identifiers. Each CDR3 protein gets one entry after TCRdb re-called the PCR reads with MiXCR. Of about 400,000 distinct CDR3 sequences detected, around 20% appear once; the ten largest clones hold 3.8%. The material was PBMCs from the stem cell graft donor, obtained from the stem cell graft. Receptor source: a human donor who donated a stem cell graft to a child with acute myeloid leukemia.

This clonotype has a handful of counts. The chain couples TRBV7-8 to TRBJ1-1, with D possibly TRBD1 on 6 matching bases. The CDR3 spans 12 residues. Looked up from germline, CDR1 is SGHVS and CDR2 is FQNEAQ. Trimming left V 5 bases short and J 11 bases short, with 15 bases between. For the CDR3, the DNA is TGTGCCAGCAGCCCGAGTACAGGGTCGGCTTTCTTT. This gives the protein CASSPSTGSAFF.

Here the CDR3 reads CASGTATNEKLFF. The CDR3 nucleotides are TGTGCCAGCGGGACAGCAACTAATGAAAAACTGTTTTTT. The chain uses TRBV12-3 or TRBV12-4 and TRBJ1-4; 7 nucleotides agree with TRBD1. This CDR3 has 13 amino acids. V lost 8 bases, J lost 0 bases, and 0 bases stayed unmatched.

This clonotype showed up many times. This sequence joins TRBV20-1 and TRBJ2-7, with 8 bases fitting TRBD2. The germline CDR1 and CDR2 sequences are DFQATT and SNEGSKA (reference sequence). The V gene end was trimmed by 0 bases and the J gene end by 3 bases; junction bases not matched to a gene: 4. The CDR3 is 14 amino acids. The CDR3 region has the DNA TGCAGTGCTAGAGAACCGGGACTAGACTACGAGCAGTACTTC. Encoded protein: CSAREPGLDYEQYF.

This clonotype showed up many times. The chain is built from TRBV7-9 and TRBJ2-7; 7 bases are shared with TRBD1. The CDR3 length is 14 residues. Germline V gene data show CDR1 as SEHNR and CDR2 as FQNEAQ (reference sequence). V trimming: 5 bases; J trimming: 2 bases; junction bases outside the gene matches: 6. For the CDR3, the DNA is TGTGCCAGCAGCCCACGGGACAGAACCTACGAGCAGTACTTC. Protein: CASSPRDRTYEQYF.

This chain uses TRBV5-1 with TRBJ1-1; D might be TRBD1 (6 bases). V was cut by 4 bases and J by 1 base, with 14 bases left in between. Germline V lookup: CDR1 SGHRS, CDR2 YFSETQ. The CDR3 has 15 amino acids. For the CDR3, the DNA is TGCGCCAGCAGCCTCGAGGGGGGGTCGAACACTGAAGCTTTCTTT. This codes for CASSLEGGSNTEAFF.

This clonotype was counted a few times. J is TRBJ2-7 and V is TRBV12-5; TRBD2 aligns across 7 bases. CDR1 LGHNT and CDR2 FRNRAP come from the germline V gene. The CDR3 has 15 amino acids. The V segment lost 5 bases and the J segment 3 bases; nucleotides outside the gene matches: 10. The CDR3 region is CASGPLWGGGYEQYF. In DNA form, the CDR3 reads TGTGCTAGTGGTCCTCTATGGGGGGGTGGCTACGAGCAGTACTTC.

The gene calls are TRBV10-2 and TRBJ1-4; no firm D call. Trimming took 3 bases from V and 8 from J, leaving 7 bases between them. Germline CDR1 WSHSY, CDR2 SAAADI. The CDR3 runs 12 residues. CDR3 protein: CASSDGGEKLFF. Here the CDR3 DNA reads TGCGCCAGCAGTGATGGCGGGGAAAAACTGTTTTTT.